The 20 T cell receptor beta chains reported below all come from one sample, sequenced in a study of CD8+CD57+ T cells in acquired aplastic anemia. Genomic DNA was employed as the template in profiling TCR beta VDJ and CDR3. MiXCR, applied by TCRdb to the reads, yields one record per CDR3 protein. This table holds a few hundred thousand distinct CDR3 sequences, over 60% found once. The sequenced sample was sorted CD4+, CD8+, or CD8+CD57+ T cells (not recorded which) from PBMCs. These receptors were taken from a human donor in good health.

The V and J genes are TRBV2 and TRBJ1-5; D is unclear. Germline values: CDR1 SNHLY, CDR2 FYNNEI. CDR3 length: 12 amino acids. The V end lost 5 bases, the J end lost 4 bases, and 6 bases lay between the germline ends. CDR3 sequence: CASSPKNQPQHF. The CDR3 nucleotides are TGTGCCAGCAGTCCCAAGAATCAGCCCCAGCATTTT.

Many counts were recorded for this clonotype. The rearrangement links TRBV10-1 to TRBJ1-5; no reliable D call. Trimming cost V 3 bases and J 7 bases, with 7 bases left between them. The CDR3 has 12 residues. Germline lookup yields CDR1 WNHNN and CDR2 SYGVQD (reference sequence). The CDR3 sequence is CASSDEIQPQHF. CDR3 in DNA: TGCGCCAGCAGTGACGAGATCCAGCCCCAGCATTTT.

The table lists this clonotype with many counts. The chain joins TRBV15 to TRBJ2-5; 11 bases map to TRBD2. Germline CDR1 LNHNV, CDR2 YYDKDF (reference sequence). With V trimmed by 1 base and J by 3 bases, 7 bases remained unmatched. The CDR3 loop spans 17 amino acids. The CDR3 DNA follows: TGTGCCACCAGCAGAGGCGACGTTAGCGGGGGGGAAGAGACCCAGTACTTC. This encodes CATSRGDVSGGEETQYF.

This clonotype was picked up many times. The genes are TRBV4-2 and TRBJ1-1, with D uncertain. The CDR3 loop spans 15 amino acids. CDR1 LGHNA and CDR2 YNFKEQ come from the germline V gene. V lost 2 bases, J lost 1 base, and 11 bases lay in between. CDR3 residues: CASSQQEGTNTEAFF. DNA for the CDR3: TGTGCCAGCAGCCAACAAGAGGGAACGAACACTGAAGCTTTCTTT.

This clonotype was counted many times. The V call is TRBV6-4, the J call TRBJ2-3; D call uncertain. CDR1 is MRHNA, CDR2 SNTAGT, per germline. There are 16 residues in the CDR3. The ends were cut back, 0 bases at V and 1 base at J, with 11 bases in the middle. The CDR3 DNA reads TGTGCCAGCAGTGACTCTCCGGTGACGGGCACAGATACGCAGTATTTT. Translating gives CASSDSPVTGTDTQYF.

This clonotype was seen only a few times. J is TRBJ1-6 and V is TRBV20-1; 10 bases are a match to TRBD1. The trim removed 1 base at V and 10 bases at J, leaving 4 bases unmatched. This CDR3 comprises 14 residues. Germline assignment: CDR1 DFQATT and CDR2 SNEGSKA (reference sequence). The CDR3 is CSARVGTGVSPLHF. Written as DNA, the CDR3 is TGCAGTGCTAGAGTGGGGACAGGGGTCTCACCCCTCCACTTT.

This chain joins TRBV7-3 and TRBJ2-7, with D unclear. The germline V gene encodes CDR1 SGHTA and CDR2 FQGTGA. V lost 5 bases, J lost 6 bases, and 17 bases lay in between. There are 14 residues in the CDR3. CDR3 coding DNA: TGTGCCAGCAGCCGTGGCCGGCCAAGGTTCGAGCAGTACTTC. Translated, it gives CASSRGRPRFEQYF.

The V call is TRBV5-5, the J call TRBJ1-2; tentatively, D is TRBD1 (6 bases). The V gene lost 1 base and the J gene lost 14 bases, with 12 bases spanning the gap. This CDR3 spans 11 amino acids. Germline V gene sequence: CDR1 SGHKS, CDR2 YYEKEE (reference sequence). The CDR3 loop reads CASSLTGPVTF. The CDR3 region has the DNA TGTGCCAGCAGCTTGACAGGGCCCGTAACCTTC.

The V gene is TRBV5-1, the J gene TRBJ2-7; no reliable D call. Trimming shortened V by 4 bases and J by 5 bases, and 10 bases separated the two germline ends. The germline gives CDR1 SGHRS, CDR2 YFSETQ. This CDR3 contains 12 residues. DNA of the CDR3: TGCGCCAGCAGCCATGAAGCCCACGAGCAGTACTTC. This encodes CASSHEAHEQYF.

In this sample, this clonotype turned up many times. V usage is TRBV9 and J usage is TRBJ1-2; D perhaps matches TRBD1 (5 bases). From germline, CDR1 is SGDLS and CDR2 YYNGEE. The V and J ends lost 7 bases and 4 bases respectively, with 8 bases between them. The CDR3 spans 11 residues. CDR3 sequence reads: CASSGFYGYTF. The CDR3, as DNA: TGTGCCAGCTCAGGGTTCTATGGCTACACCTTC. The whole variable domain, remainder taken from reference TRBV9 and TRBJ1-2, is DSGVTQTPKHLITATGQRVTLRCSPRSGDLSVYWYQQSLDQGLQFLIQYYNGEERAKGNILERFSAQQFPDLHSELNLSSLELGDSALYFCASSGFYGYTFGSGTRLTVV.

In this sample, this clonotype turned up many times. Here the CDR3 reads CASSVGGGRGELFF. CDR3 nucleotides: TGTGCCAGCAGCGTAGGAGGGGGGCGCGGGGAGCTGTTTTTT. The rearrangement joins TRBV9 to TRBJ2-2, with D perhaps assigned TRBD1 or TRBD2 (6 bases each). V gave up 0 bases and J gave up 7 bases, with 10 bases separating them. The CDR3 contains 14 residues. Germline V gene lookup returns CDR1 SGDLS and CDR2 YYNGEE.

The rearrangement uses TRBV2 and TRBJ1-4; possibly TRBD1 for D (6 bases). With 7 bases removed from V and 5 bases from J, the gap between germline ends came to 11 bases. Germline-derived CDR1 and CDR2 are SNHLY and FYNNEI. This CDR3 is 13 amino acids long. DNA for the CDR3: TGTGCCAGCAAGATGAGGGGGAATGAAAAACTGTTTTTT. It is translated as CASKMRGNEKLFF.

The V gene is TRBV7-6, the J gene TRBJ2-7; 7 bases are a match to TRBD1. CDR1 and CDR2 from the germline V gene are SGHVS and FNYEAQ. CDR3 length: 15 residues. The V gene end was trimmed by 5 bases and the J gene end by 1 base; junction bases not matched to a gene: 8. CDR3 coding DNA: TGTGCCAGCAGCGGCCGACAGGGTCGGTCCTACGAGCAGTACTTC. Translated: CASSGRQGRSYEQYF.

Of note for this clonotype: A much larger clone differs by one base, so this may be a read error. DNA of the CDR3: TGTGCCAGCGGTTCTGGACAGGGAGCCTACGAGCAGTACTTC. Protein product: CASGSGQGAYEQYF. The V gene is TRBV27, the J gene TRBJ2-7; 8 positions agree with TRBD1. This CDR3 region has 14 residues. J was trimmed by 2 bases and V by 8 bases; bases with no gene match: 8. Germline-derived CDR1 and CDR2 are MNHEY and SMNVEV (reference sequence).

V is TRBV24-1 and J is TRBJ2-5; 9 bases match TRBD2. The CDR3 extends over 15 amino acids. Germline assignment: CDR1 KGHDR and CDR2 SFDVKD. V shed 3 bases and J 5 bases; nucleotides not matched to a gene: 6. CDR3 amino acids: CATSDPSGNGETQYF. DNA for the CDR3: TGTGCCACCAGTGATCCTAGCGGGAACGGTGAGACCCAGTACTTC.

The CDR3 nucleotides read TGTGCCAGCAGCTTAGCCTCGGAAAAACTGTTTTTT. This sequence encodes CASSLASEKLFF. V usage is TRBV7-9 and J usage is TRBJ1-4; no firm D call. Germline CDR1 SEHNR, CDR2 FQNEAQ (reference sequence). Trimming cost V 0 bases and J 8 bases, with 4 bases left between them. This CDR3 comprises 12 residues.

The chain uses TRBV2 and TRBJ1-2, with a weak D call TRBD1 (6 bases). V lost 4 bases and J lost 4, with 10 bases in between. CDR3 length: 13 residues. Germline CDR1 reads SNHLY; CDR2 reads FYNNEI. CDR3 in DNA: TGTGCCAGCAGTGGAGGGGGGCTCTATGGCTACACCTTC. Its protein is CASSGGGLYGYTF.

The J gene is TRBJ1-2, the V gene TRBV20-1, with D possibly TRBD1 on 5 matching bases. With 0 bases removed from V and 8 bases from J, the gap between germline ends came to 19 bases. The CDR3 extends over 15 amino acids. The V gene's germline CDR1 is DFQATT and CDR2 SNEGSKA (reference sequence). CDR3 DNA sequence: TGCAGTGCTAGAGACCCGGCGGACATGTGGTTAGGCTACACCTTC. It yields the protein CSARDPADMWLGYTF.

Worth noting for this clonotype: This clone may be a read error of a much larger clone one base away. CDR3 sequence reads: CASSLEGGGQGTQYF. In DNA form, the CDR3 reads TGCGCCAGCAGCTTGGAAGGGGGGGGACAAGGGACCCAGTACTTC. The gene calls are TRBV5-1 and TRBJ2-5, with D perhaps TRBD2 (7 bases). CDR1 and CDR2 (germline): SGHRS, YFSETQ. The CDR3 totals 15 residues.

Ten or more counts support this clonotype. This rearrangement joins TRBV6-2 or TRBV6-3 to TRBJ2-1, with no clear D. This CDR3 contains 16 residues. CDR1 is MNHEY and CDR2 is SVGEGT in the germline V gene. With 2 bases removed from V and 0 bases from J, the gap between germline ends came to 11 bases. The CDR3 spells CASSYPVGSSYNEQFF. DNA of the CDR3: TGTGCCAGCAGTTACCCGGTGGGAAGCTCCTACAATGAGCAGTTCTTC.